The rows below give T cell receptor beta chains drawn from one sample of a study of T-cell memory formation after mild COVID-19. TCRdb called the 5' RACE reads again in MiXCR, with one record for every CDR3 protein. The data contain around 320,000 distinct CDR3 sequences, roughly an eighth of them singletons. Sequences were obtained from PBMCs or a T cell subset sorted from them (not recorded which). The receptors shown here come from a man younger than 30 who had mild COVID-19 (a few samples of this study predate the infection). Cell type and time point are not known. CDR3s include the opening cysteine and the closing phenylalanine or tryptophan.

J | V | CDR3
TRBJ1-1 | TRBV7-9 | CASSPGWGLNTEAFF
TRBJ2-3 | TRBV12-3/TRBV12-4 | CASSSDGDTQYF
TRBJ2-2 | TRBV6-5 | CASSYLTSGGAGSGELFF
TRBJ2-1 | TRBV10-3 | CAIVGGLGNEQFF
TRBJ1-4 | TRBV6-4 | CASTSGRGAEKLFF
TRBJ1-5 | TRBV7-2 | CASSNTGGPQPQHF
TRBJ2-3 | TRBV20-1 | CSAKMGGGASDTQYF
TRBJ2-7 | TRBV14 | CASSQLGADYEQYF
TRBJ1-4 | TRBV7-2 | CASSPLWPDEKLFF
TRBJ2-7 | TRBV7-2 | CASSYRIFSYEQYF
TRBJ2-3 | TRBV12-3/TRBV12-4 | CASERGRTDTQYF
TRBJ2-6 | TRBV11-2 | CASSLVGLAGAGANVLTF
TRBJ2-5 | TRBV29-1 | CSVGVVETQYF
TRBJ2-3 | TRBV20-1 | CSARGYPLSDTQYF
TRBJ2-1 | TRBV5-4 | CASSLGTNAEQFF
TRBJ1-1 | TRBV5-1 | CASSLGATGGTEAFF
TRBJ2-5 | TRBV7-2 | CASSLVPRGRQETQYF
TRBJ1-1 | TRBV29-1 | CSVTGTPAFF
TRBJ1-1 | TRBV20-1 | CSARDLQRNTEAFF
TRBJ2-3 | TRBV7-2 | CASSYLRLAGGTDTQYF
TRBJ1-2 | TRBV29-1 | CSVGQGYGYTF
TRBJ2-1 | TRBV6-5 | CASRDTYNEQFF
TRBJ2-7 | TRBV20-1 | CSARDVREQYF
TRBJ2-1 | TRBV3-1 | CASSQDSRFLAGGNEQFF
TRBJ2-3 | TRBV5-1 | CASSFRRAFGSDTQYF
TRBJ2-7 | TRBV4-1 | CASSHLTGREQYF
TRBJ1-2 | TRBV28 | CASIEGPPPANYGYTF
TRBJ2-7 | TRBV5-1 | CASSLGQLQGEQYF
TRBJ2-5 | TRBV29-1 | CSVGVGGPYQETQYF
TRBJ1-4 | TRBV5-1 | CASSQGQGEEKLFF
TRBJ2-1 | TRBV7-9 | CASSKEHEQFF
TRBJ1-1 | TRBV12-3/TRBV12-4 | CASSFGGRTEAFF
TRBJ2-3 | TRBV5-1 | CASSLVGQGAMDTQYF
TRBJ1-2 | TRBV5-6 | CASSPGRSRGYTF
TRBJ2-1 | TRBV5-1 | CASSLSGEDNEQFF
TRBJ2-1 | TRBV7-9 | CASSRPPRAYNEQFF
TRBJ1-4 | TRBV20-1 | CSARDLRGGEKLFF
TRBJ2-4 | TRBV19 | CATSNRTKNIQYF
TRBJ2-5 | TRBV7-2 | CASSLSPAETQYF
TRBJ1-6 | TRBV7-6 | CASGAYNSPLHF
TRBJ2-1 | TRBV28 | CASSFSTLGLAGTYEQFF
TRBJ2-5 | TRBV29-1 | CSVDRGQGETQYF
TRBJ1-2 | TRBV7-9 | CASSFGGNGYYGYTF
TRBJ1-3 | TRBV9 | CASSVEGPHSGNTIYF
TRBJ1-1 | TRBV7-9 | CAAQGWHGSTEAFF
TRBJ2-6 | TRBV27 | CASSTLTGSSANVLTF
TRBJ2-2 | TRBV24-1 | CATRGQGNGELFF
TRBJ1-1 | TRBV11-2 | CASTTQGQGAIEAFF
TRBJ2-4 | TRBV5-1 | CASSLVGGGNIQYF
TRBJ2-1 | TRBV20-1 | CSAGKGSGQYNEQFF
TRBJ2-2 | TRBV12-3/TRBV12-4 | CASYYREGWTGELFF
TRBJ2-3 | TRBV12-3/TRBV12-4 | CASSGAPRVSTDTQYF
TRBJ2-3 | TRBV5-1 | CASSTSPGQAGDTQYF